This entry lists 9 T cell receptor beta chains sequenced from one sample in a study of blood T cell repertoires in COVID-19. Measured with immunoSEQ multiplex PCR; TCRdb has only the in-frame clones, and not every one. The sample contains 110,000 to 150,000 clones, roughly nine tenths of which appear only once. Material for sequencing was peripheral blood. These TCRs come from a woman in her sixties with active COVID-19.

The chain combines TRBV2 with TRBJ2-5, with D possibly being TRBD2 (5 bases). This CDR3 is 13 amino acids long. V lost 4 bases to trimming and J lost 5 bases, with 11 bases between them. Germline V gene lookup returns CDR1 SNHLY and CDR2 FYNNEI. CDR3 in amino acids: CASSVNPGETQYF. The CDR3, as DNA: TGTGCCAGCAGTGTTAATCCGGGGGAGACCCAGTACTTC.

The V and J genes are TRBV12-5 and TRBJ2-3, with 12 bases aligning to TRBD2. Germline loops: CDR1 LGHNT, CDR2 FRNRAP. Germline trimming cut 4 bases from V and 4 bases from J; bases unmatched to any gene: 3. This CDR3 spans 15 amino acids. The CDR3 bases are TGTGCTAGTGGTTCGGGACTAGCGGGCCCAGATACGCAGTATTTT. Amino acids: CASGSGLAGPDTQYF.

The CDR3 nucleotides are TGTGCCAGCAGCGCTTTAGCGGGAGAGCTCTACGAGCAGTACTTC. Its translation is CASSALAGELYEQYF. The rearrangement joins TRBV5-6 to TRBJ2-7; 9 nucleotides align to TRBD2. CDR3 size: 15 residues. The trim removed 4 bases at V and 3 bases at J, leaving 8 bases unmatched. Germline CDR1 reads SGHDT; CDR2 reads YYEEEE.

The V call is TRBV6-5, the J call TRBJ2-4; D uncertain. The germline V gene encodes CDR1 MNHEY and CDR2 SVGAGI. Trimming took off 6 bases at V and 7 bases at J, with 7 bases between the two ends. This CDR3 comprises 11 residues. CDR3 protein: CASSHGNIQYF. The CDR3 coding sequence is TGTGCCAGCAGCCACGGGAACATTCAGTACTTC.

In this sample, this clone turned up once. The rearrangement joins TRBV27 to TRBJ1-6, with a weak D call TRBD1 (6 bases). V lost 11 bases and J 0 bases, leaving 14 bases between the germline ends. The CDR3 extends over 15 amino acids. The germline gives CDR1 MNHEY, CDR2 SMNVEV (reference sequence). The CDR3 DNA reads as TGTGCCGCAGGGGTCGGCAGCTCCTATAATTCACCCCTCCACTTT. Amino acids: CAAGVGSSYNSPLHF.

CDR3 DNA sequence: TGTGCCAGCAGCCAAATAGCGGGATCCTACGAGCAGTACTTC. It encodes CASSQIAGSYEQYF. The chain links TRBV3-1 (or the pseudogene TRBV3-2) to TRBJ2-7, with 8 nucleotides matching TRBD2. V shed 2 bases and J 1 base; nucleotides not matched to a gene: 1. The CDR3 runs to 14 residues. Germline assignment: CDR1 LGHDT and CDR2 YNNKEL (reference sequence).

About this clone: The identical CDR3 is also encoded by other nucleotide sequences in the sample. The chain is built from TRBV19 and TRBJ1-4; 9 positions agree with TRBD1. The CDR3 extends over 15 amino acids. Unmatched junction bases numbered 1, after V lost 3 bases and J lost 2 bases. The germline V gene encodes CDR1 LNHDA and CDR2 SQIVND (reference sequence). CDR3 nucleotides: TGTGCCAGTAGTATTGGACAGGGGACTAATGAAAAACTGTTTTTT. As protein: CASSIGQGTNEKLFF.

The V call is TRBV4-2, the J call TRBJ2-7, with TRBD2 matching 11 bases. The CDR3 runs to 21 residues. Germline assignment: CDR1 LGHNA and CDR2 YNFKEQ. With V trimmed by 1 base and J by 7 bases, 24 bases remained unmatched. The CDR3 DNA reads as TGTGCCAGCAGCCAAGCCCCCCCCCGACTAGCGGGACGCGCTCCTACGGAAGAGCAGTACTTC. Encoded protein: CASSQAPPRLAGRAPTEEQYF.

The CDR3 DNA sequence: TGTGCCACCACCGGGACAATCGGGGATACGCAGTATTTT. Translated, it gives CATTGTIGDTQYF. V usage is TRBV24-1 and J usage is TRBJ2-3; D possibly corresponds to TRBD1 (6 bases). The CDR3 has 13 amino acids. CDR1 KGHDR and CDR2 SFDVKD come from the germline V gene. Trimming cost V 8 bases and J 6 bases, with 14 bases left between them.